This note documents a single T cell receptor beta chain sequence. The antigen is not known. Generated by immunoSEQ multiplex PCR, the TCRdb table keeps only in-frame clones and is missing some. Among 150,000 to 180,000 clones listed, roughly nine tenths were seen once. The CDR3 runs to 15 residues. The V and J ends lost 3 bases and 7 bases respectively, with 19 bases between them. Germline CDR1 reads SGHTA; CDR2 reads FQGNSA. The data were obtained in a study of T cell responses to AZD1222 COVID-19 vaccine. Points from the study as a whole: All repertoire sampling was performed exclusively after the peak T cell response. Spike was spanned by vaccine-associated CD4 TCRs, with dominance at 160-218 and 743-854. Donors, mostly white British, included more females; clonal diversity was possibly underestimated.

The sequence was collected from an adult in good health. The specimen comprised peripheral blood, sampled on day 0 of AZD1222 vaccination. J is TRBJ2-7 and V is TRBV7-2; tentatively, D is TRBD2 (5 bases). The CDR3 protein is CASSLGDNNLREQYF. The CDR3 region has the DNA TGTGCCAGCAGCTTGGGAGACAACAACCTACGGGAGCAGTACTTC. The full variable domain, with the rest looked up from reference TRBV7-2 and TRBJ2-7, is GAGVSQSPSNKVTEKGKDVELRCDPISGHTALYWYRQSLGQGLEFLIYFQGNSAPDKSGLPSDRFSAERTGGSVSTLTIQRTQQEDSAVYLCASSLGDNNLREQYFGPGTRLTVT.